This T cell receptor beta chain was captured by sequencing in a study of beta chain features in type 1 diabetes. Study-wide results and caveats: Relative to healthy donors, patients appeared to have naive, central memory and Treg TCRB repertoires that were more similar.

Germline CDR1 reads SGHDT; CDR2 reads YYEEEE. This CDR3 region has 14 residues. V shed 4 bases and J shed 7 bases, with 12 bases lying between them. Expressed TCRB transcripts were sequenced because the isolated RNA had all been reverse transcribed beforehand. The assay was immunoSEQ multiplex PCR, and TCRdb's table has in-frame clones only and misses some. This sample has roughly 610,000 clones, with roughly a sixth found just once. Each donor gave one heparinised blood draw averaging roughly 100 mL. Points on this clone: Its antigen is currently unknown.

The V call is TRBV5-6, the J call TRBJ1-6; D call uncertain. Sequenced sample: naive CD4+ T cells from blood. This clonotype originated in a man between 18 and 29 years old in good health. CDR3 DNA sequence: TGTGCCAGCAGCCCCGGACGGATCAATTCACCCCTCCACTTT. Its translation is CASSPGRINSPLHF.